What follows are 27 T cell receptor beta chains derived from one specimen sequenced in a study of blood T cell repertoires in COVID-19. TCRdb's copy holds only in-frame clones and misses some; the assay was immunoSEQ multiplex PCR. Of 150,000 to 200,000 clones in the sample, around three quarters were seen once. Material for sequencing was peripheral blood. All receptors derive from a man aged 55 to 70 with active or convalescent COVID-19.

The chain links TRBV2 to TRBJ2-7; 8 bases line up with TRBD1. The CDR3 has 15 amino acids. V was pared by 6 bases and J by 5 bases, with 12 bases of the junction left unmatched. Germline V CDR1 and CDR2: SNHLY, FYNNEI. The CDR3 sequence: CASSPDRGQGHEQYF. CDR3 sequence (DNA): TGTGCCAGCAGCCCCGACAGGGGCCAAGGGCACGAGCAGTACTTC.

The count of this clone is one. This sequence joins TRBV5-1 and TRBJ2-5, with D uncertain. The length of the CDR3 is 14 residues. The V end was cut by 5 bases, the J end by 5 bases, with 16 bases between. Germline values: CDR1 SGHRS, CDR2 YFSETQ. CDR3 amino acids: CASSRDPQAETQYF. The CDR3 DNA reads TGCGCCAGCAGTCGCGATCCTCAGGCCGAGACCCAGTACTTC. Full variable domain (outside the CDR3, taken from reference TRBV5-1 and TRBJ2-5): KAGVTQTPRYLIKTRGQQVTLSCSPISGHRSVSWYQQTPGQGLQFLFEYFSETQRNKGNFPGRFSGRQFSNSRSEMNVSTLELGDSALYLCASSRDPQAETQYFGPGTRLLVL.

There are a few counts of this clone. This rearrangement joins TRBV3-1 (or the pseudogene TRBV3-2) to TRBJ2-7; 7 positions match TRBD2. The V and J ends lost 1 base and 7 bases, in that order; junction bases with no gene match: 7. Germline loops: CDR1 LGHDT, CDR2 YNNKEL (reference sequence). The CDR3 has 14 residues. The CDR3 region has the DNA TGTGCCAGCAGCCAAGCCTCGGGGGGAGGTGAGCAGTACTTC. Protein product: CASSQASGGGEQYF.

V and J are TRBV5-1 and TRBJ2-5, with 8 bases identical to TRBD2. V lost 4 bases, J lost 0 bases, and 2 bases stayed unmatched. The CDR3 is 14 residues long. The germline gives CDR1 SGHRS, CDR2 YFSETQ. The chain's CDR3 is CASSLAGHQETQYF. The CDR3 coding sequence is TGCGCCAGCAGCCTAGCGGGCCACCAAGAGACCCAGTACTTC.

The CDR3 region is CASTRRENLNEQFF. As DNA, the CDR3 is TGTGCCAGCACGCGGCGGGAGAATCTGAATGAGCAGTTCTTC. The V call is TRBV6-5, the J call TRBJ2-1; TRBD2 agrees at 7 bases. CDR3 size: 14 residues. Germline V gives CDR1 MNHEY, CDR2 SVGAGI. The trim removed 7 bases at V and 7 bases at J, leaving 10 bases unmatched.

V gene TRBV9 combines with J gene TRBJ2-3; no clear D gene. This CDR3 region has 13 residues. V was shortened by 3 bases and J by 1 base, with 6 bases between the two germline ends. CDR1 and CDR2 from the germline V gene are SGDLS and YYNGEE. Here the CDR3 reads CASSGRGTDTQYF. CDR3 in DNA: TGTGCCAGCAGCGGGAGAGGCACAGATACGCAGTATTTT. The entire variable domain, with the rest obtained from reference TRBV9 and TRBJ2-3, is as follows: DSGVTQTPKHLITATGQRVTLRCSPRSGDLSVYWYQQSLDQGLQFLIQYYNGEERAKGNILERFSAQQFPDLHSELNLSSLELGDSALYFCASSGRGTDTQYFGPGTRLTVL.

V and J are TRBV7-2 and TRBJ1-2; 9 nucleotides line up with TRBD1. The trim removed 1 base at V and 0 bases at J, leaving 9 bases unmatched. Germline V lookup: CDR1 SGHTA, CDR2 FQGNSA. The CDR3 sequence is 18 residues long. The CDR3 region is CASSLVGTGYSTNYGYTF. CDR3 DNA sequence: TGTGCCAGCAGCTTAGTAGGGACAGGGTATTCCACTAACTATGGCTACACCTTC.

The chain joins TRBV2 to TRBJ1-1, with TRBD1 matching over 8 bases. V lost 3 bases and J lost 4; bases outside the gene matches: 1. Germline-derived CDR1 and CDR2 are SNHLY and FYNNEI. CDR3 length equals 13 residues. CDR3 nucleotides: TGTGCCAGCAGTGATACAGGGGGCACTGAAGCTTTCTTT. Protein: CASSDTGGTEAFF.

This clone was detected a few times. V usage is TRBV7-9 and J usage is TRBJ2-1, with 8 bases aligning to TRBD2. This CDR3 has 16 residues. V lost 5 bases and J lost 5; bases outside the gene matches: 11. Germline CDR1 SEHNR, CDR2 FQNEAQ (reference sequence). The DNA for the CDR3 is TGTGCCAGCAGCAAAGAAGGGAAAGCGGGGGACAATGAGCAGTTCTTC. Amino acids: CASSKEGKAGDNEQFF. The full variable domain, completed using reference TRBV7-9 and TRBJ2-1, is DTGVSQNPRHKITKRGQNVTFRCDPISEHNRLYWYRQTLGQGPEFLTYFQNEAQLEKSRLLSDRFSAERPKGSFSTLEIQRTEQGDSAMYLCASSKEGKAGDNEQFFGPGTRLTVL.

This clone was found a few times. The chain is built from TRBV5-1 and TRBJ2-1, with 7 bases lining up with TRBD2. Germline V lookup: CDR1 SGHRS, CDR2 YFSETQ. This CDR3 is built from 17 residues. Trimming removed 4 bases from V and 8 bases from J; junction bases left unmatched: 18. The DNA for the CDR3 is TGCGCCAGCAGCCCTGTTTTCGGAGGGAGGGGTTCCCATGAGCAGTTCTTC. Amino acids: CASSPVFGGRGSHEQFF.

In this sample, this clone turned up many times. The CDR3 DNA follows: TGTGCCAGCAGCTACCGGGTCGCTGGCACCGGGGAGCTGTTTTTT. Translated, it gives CASSYRVAGTGELFF. The rearrangement uses TRBV7-2 and TRBJ2-2; D not resolved. In germline, CDR1 is SGHTA, CDR2 FQGNSA. V was shortened by 4 bases and J by 4 bases, with 13 bases between the two germline ends. The CDR3 is 15 residues long.

The table lists this clone with a count of one. The chain uses TRBV3-1 (or the pseudogene TRBV3-2) and TRBJ2-7; D is undetermined. CDR3 size: 13 residues. Germline assignment: CDR1 LGHDT and CDR2 YNNKEL (reference sequence). V was cut by 0 bases and J by 6 bases, with 9 bases left in between. The chain's CDR3 is CASSQDVLFEQYF. CDR3 bases: TGTGCCAGCAGCCAAGATGTCCTATTCGAGCAGTACTTC.

The chain uses TRBV5-8 and TRBJ1-5; D perhaps matches TRBD1 (6 bases). The CDR3 length is 13 residues. Trimming took off 1 base at V and 7 bases at J, with 9 bases between the two ends. The germline V gene encodes CDR1 SGHTS and CDR2 YDEGEE. CDR3 residues: CASSLRGRQPQHF. DNA of the CDR3: TGTGCCAGCAGCTTGAGGGGGAGACAGCCCCAGCATTTT.

The chain has TRBV9 and TRBJ2-1, with 7 bases lining up with TRBD2. Germline-derived CDR1 and CDR2 are SGDLS and YYNGEE. The ends lost 4 bases at V and 2 bases at J; junction bases unmatched: 18. The length of the CDR3 is 19 residues. CDR3 nucleotides: TGTGCCAGCAGCCCCCCTTTAGCGGGCCATGGACGCGCCTACAATGAGCAGTTCTTC. This encodes CASSPPLAGHGRAYNEQFF. Drawing the rest from reference TRBV9 and TRBJ2-1, the complete variable domain is DSGVTQTPKHLITATGQRVTLRCSPRSGDLSVYWYQQSLDQGLQFLIQYYNGEERAKGNILERFSAQQFPDLHSELNLSSLELGDSALYFCASSPPLAGHGRAYNEQFFGPGTRLTVL.

The V gene is TRBV13, the J gene TRBJ2-1; perhaps TRBD2 as D (5 bases). The CDR3 contains 15 residues. CDR1 and CDR2 (germline): PRHDT, FYEKMQ (reference sequence). V lost 5 bases to trimming and J lost 7 bases, with 18 bases between them. CDR3 nucleotides: TGTGCCAGCAGCCAATGGGTCGGGGTCCGGAATGAGCAGTTCTTC. Translated, it gives CASSQWVGVRNEQFF.

This clone was detected once. V is TRBV3-1 (or the pseudogene TRBV3-2) and J is TRBJ2-1; 14 bases align to TRBD2. With V trimmed by 4 bases and J by 5 bases, 13 bases remained unmatched. The CDR3 runs 19 residues. CDR1 and CDR2 from the germline V gene are LGHDT and YNNKEL (reference sequence). CDR3 sequence (DNA): TGTGCCAGCAGCCCCGGGACTAGCGGGAGTAAATTCCCCAACAATGAGCAGTTCTTC. It specifies CASSPGTSGSKFPNNEQFF.

The chain carries TRBV5-6 and TRBJ1-6; D is unclear. Trimming left V 3 bases short and J 10 bases short, with 14 bases between. Germline V lookup: CDR1 SGHDT, CDR2 YYEEEE. The length of the CDR3 is 14 residues. Here the CDR3 DNA reads TGTGCCAGCAGCTACGGAGGGCTTACCTCACCCCTCCACTTT. This sequence encodes CASSYGGLTSPLHF. Drawing the rest from reference TRBV5-6 and TRBJ1-6, the complete variable domain is DAGVTQSPTHLIKTRGQQVTLRCSPKSGHDTVSWYQQALGQGPQFIFQYYEEEERQRGNFPDRFSGHQFPNYSSELNVNALLLGDSALYLCASSYGGLTSPLHFGNGTRLTVT.

The genes are TRBV7-2 and TRBJ2-3, with no clear D. The germline V gene encodes CDR1 SGHTA and CDR2 FQGNSA. V was clipped by 5 bases and J by 3 bases, with 6 bases between them. The CDR3 contains 12 residues. In DNA, the CDR3 is TGTGCCAGCAGCGTGTCGACAGATACGCAGTATTTT. Protein: CASSVSTDTQYF.

This clone was observed a single time. The chain has TRBV6-5 and TRBJ2-2; 7 nucleotides align to TRBD1. The germline V gene encodes CDR1 MNHEY and CDR2 SVGAGI. The CDR3 loop spans 15 amino acids. The junction had 5 bases not matched to a gene; V was cut back by 4 bases and J by 3 bases. CDR3 loop: CASSSGTAHTGELFF. The CDR3 DNA follows: TGTGCCAGCAGTTCCGGGACAGCCCACACCGGGGAGCTGTTTTTT.

The chain has TRBV24-1 and TRBJ2-3; D ambiguous. Germline V gene data show CDR1 as KGHDR and CDR2 as SFDVKD. The CDR3 totals 13 residues. V was clipped by 6 bases and J by 2 bases, with 8 bases between them. The CDR3 coding sequence is TGTGCCACCAGTCAGGAAACCACAGATACGCAGTATTTT. Translating it yields CATSQETTDTQYF.

The CDR3 here is CSASGPRAYNEQFF. The DNA of the CDR3 is TGCAGTGCTAGTGGGCCTAGAGCTTACAATGAGCAGTTCTTC. This chain joins TRBV20-1 and TRBJ2-1; D gene uncertain. The CDR3 runs 14 residues. V lost 3 bases and J 4 bases, leaving 13 bases between the germline ends. Germline V gene lookup returns CDR1 DFQATT and CDR2 SNEGSKA (reference sequence).

V is TRBV5-4 and J is TRBJ1-1; the D gene is possibly TRBD1 (6 bases). Germline-derived CDR1 and CDR2 are SGHNT and YYREEE (reference sequence). The V end was cut by 5 bases, the J end by 5 bases, with 16 bases between. The CDR3 is made up of 14 amino acids. The CDR3 sequence: CASSPGGWRTEAFF. DNA for the CDR3: TGTGCCAGCAGTCCTGGGGGCTGGAGAACTGAAGCTTTCTTT.

The chain links TRBV3-1 (or the pseudogene TRBV3-2) to TRBJ2-5, with 7 bases aligning to TRBD1. CDR3 length: 17 amino acids. Germline CDR1 reads LGHDT; CDR2 reads YNNKEL (reference sequence). Trimming removed 7 bases from V and 4 bases from J; junction bases left unmatched: 18. The CDR3 sequence: CASTPFPLGGVIETQYF. The CDR3 bases are TGTGCCAGCACTCCGTTTCCTCTAGGGGGCGTCATAGAGACCCAGTACTTC.

The J gene is TRBJ1-5, the V gene TRBV28, with 7 bases identical to TRBD1. With V trimmed by 6 bases and J by 2 bases, 4 bases remained unmatched. The CDR3 consists of 14 residues. CDR1 and CDR2 (germline): MDHEN, SYDVKM. The CDR3 is CASRLGTGNQPQHF. DNA of the CDR3: TGTGCCAGCAGACTCGGGACAGGCAATCAGCCCCAGCATTTT.

This clone was counted only a few times. DNA of the CDR3: TGTGCCAGCAGCCTACAGCCGAACACTGAAGCTTTCTTT. Translated, it gives CASSLQPNTEAFF. The chain links TRBV14 to TRBJ1-1; D is undetermined. This CDR3 is 13 amino acids long. Between the trimmed V and J ends, which lost 4 bases and 1 base, there was a span of 7 bases. Germline V CDR1 and CDR2: SGHDN, FVKESK.

This chain uses TRBV7-2 with TRBJ2-2; 9 bases map to TRBD1. Germline CDR1 and CDR2: SGHTA and FQGNSA. This CDR3 contains 15 residues. Trimming cost V 3 bases and J 6 bases; bases outside gene matches: 5. Here the CDR3 DNA reads TGTGCCAGCAGCTTTTTACAGGGGGCGGCCGGGGAGCTGTTTTTT. Translation: CASSFLQGAAGELFF.

This rearrangement joins TRBV28 to TRBJ1-2; weak D call: TRBD1 (5 bases). The CDR3 covers 14 residues. Per the germline V gene, CDR1 is MDHEN and CDR2 is SYDVKM. V was pared by 5 bases and J by 4 bases, with 14 bases between. In DNA form, the CDR3 reads TGTGCCAGCAGTAGGACGGGGGGTGTCTATGGCTACACCTTC. Translated: CASSRTGGVYGYTF.